A single sample is the source of the 23 T cell receptor beta chains below, sequenced in a study of lymphopenia after photon versus proton radiotherapy. Assay used: immunoSEQ multiplex PCR; TCRdb lists only in-frame clones, some missing. The sample lists 25,000 to 30,000 clones, 65% to 85% occurring once. The sample here was peripheral blood, taken from a patient treated with photon-based radiotherapy. These receptors were obtained from a man aged 50 to 60 with gastric cancer.

V and J are TRBV7-3 and TRBJ1-1; D unresolved. The germline V gene has CDR1 SGHTA and CDR2 FQGTGA. V shed 5 bases and J shed 1 base, with 8 bases lying between them. This CDR3 contains 13 residues. CDR3 nucleotides: TGTGCCAGCAGCCGAGTTACGAACACTGAAGCTTTCTTT. It translates to CASSRVTNTEAFF.

This clone came up once. J is TRBJ2-5 and V is TRBV6-1; a possible D gene is TRBD1 (6 bases). V dropped 7 bases and J dropped 5 bases, with 14 bases sitting between them. This CDR3 contains 13 residues. Per the germline V gene, CDR1 is MNHNS and CDR2 is SASEGT. CDR3: CASTGTGRETQYF. The CDR3 bases are TGTGCCAGCACGGGTACAGGGCGCGAGACCCAGTACTTC.

The chain recombines TRBV27 with TRBJ2-1, with 10 bases that match TRBD2. The length of the CDR3 is 15 residues. With 7 bases clipped from V and 5 bases from J, the junction kept 8 bases outside the gene matches. Looked up from germline, CDR1 is MNHEY and CDR2 is SMNVEV (reference sequence). The CDR3 sequence: CASIPRSGGNNEQFF. The CDR3 DNA follows: TGTGCCAGCATTCCCCGTAGCGGGGGGAACAATGAGCAGTTCTTC.

The rearrangement links TRBV29-1 to TRBJ2-7, with D perhaps matching TRBD1 (6 bases). The germline V gene encodes CDR1 SQVTM and CDR2 ANQGSEA. Trimming took 3 bases from V and 3 from J, leaving 12 bases between them. The CDR3 spans 13 residues. DNA of the CDR3: TGCAGCGTTGAGAGGGCAGGGGTCTACGAGCAGTACTTC. This encodes CSVERAGVYEQYF.

This clone showed up just a few times. The rearrangement uses TRBV6-5 and TRBJ1-2; 9 bases fit TRBD1. The germline V gene encodes CDR1 MNHEY and CDR2 SVGAGI. This CDR3 spans 14 amino acids. The ends lost 5 bases at V and 6 bases at J; junction bases unmatched: 7. The CDR3 coding sequence is TGTGCCAGCAGTAGTACCGGGACAGGGAATGGCTACACCTTC. Translated: CASSSTGTGNGYTF.

In its sample, this clone was seen once. The chain carries TRBV10-3 and TRBJ1-1; D gene uncertain. CDR3 length: 11 amino acids. V was pared by 4 bases and J by 7 bases, with 7 bases between. The germline V gene encodes CDR1 ENHRY and CDR2 SYGVKD. The CDR3 is CAISGADEAFF. As DNA, the CDR3 is TGTGCCATCAGTGGCGCGGATGAAGCTTTCTTT.

The V call is TRBV11-2, the J call TRBJ2-1, with D possibly being TRBD2 (6 bases). Trimming cost V 1 base and J 4 bases, with 17 bases left between them. Germline lookup yields CDR1 SGHAT and CDR2 FQNNGV. The CDR3 runs to 17 residues. The chain's CDR3 is CASSLVGGTPSYNEQFF. CDR3 DNA sequence: TGTGCCAGCAGCTTAGTGGGAGGTACCCCCTCGTACAATGAGCAGTTCTTC.

This sequence joins TRBV2 and TRBJ2-3; no definite D call. The CDR3 extends over 12 amino acids. V gave up 3 bases and J gave up 10 bases, with 11 bases separating them. CDR1 is SNHLY and CDR2 is FYNNEI in the germline V gene. Here the CDR3 DNA reads TGTGCCAGCAGTGATCCAGGCAGGTCGCAGTATTTT. This gives the protein CASSDPGRSQYF.

This sequence joins TRBV10-2 and TRBJ2-2; D is ambiguous. The ends were cut back, 4 bases at V and 4 bases at J, with 7 bases in the middle. The CDR3 contains 13 residues. Germline CDR1 WSHSY, CDR2 SAAADI. CDR3: CASSGTGTGELFF. CDR3 DNA sequence: TGCGCCAGCAGTGGGACGGGCACCGGGGAGCTGTTTTTT.

DNA of the CDR3: TGTGCCAGCCCAGGAGGGGGGCTAAAAAACATTCAGTACTTC. It translates to CASPGGGLKNIQYF. V is TRBV9 and J is TRBJ2-4; D may correspond to TRBD1 or TRBD2 (6 bases each). V was clipped by 7 bases and J by 4 bases, with 15 bases between them. From germline, CDR1 is SGDLS and CDR2 YYNGEE. The CDR3 is 14 amino acids. Full variable domain (remainder filled in from reference TRBV9 and TRBJ2-4): DSGVTQTPKHLITATGQRVTLRCSPRSGDLSVYWYQQSLDQGLQFLIQYYNGEERAKGNILERFSAQQFPDLHSELNLSSLELGDSALYFCASPGGGLKNIQYFGAGTRLSVL.

V is TRBV19 and J is TRBJ2-7; TRBD2 is a possible D gene (6 bases). CDR3 length equals 14 residues. CDR1 is LNHDA, CDR2 SQIVND, per germline (reference sequence). V was shortened by 10 bases and J by 2 bases, with 18 bases between the two germline ends. This CDR3 reads CATQTGTFPYEQYV. The DNA for the CDR3 is TGTGCCACCCAGACCGGGACTTTTCCCTACGAGCAGTACGTC.

V usage is TRBV18 and J usage is TRBJ1-2; 8 nucleotides match TRBD1. Unmatched junction bases numbered 6, after V lost 4 bases and J lost 5 bases. The CDR3 contains 14 residues. Germline assignment: CDR1 KGHSH and CDR2 LQKENI. The chain's CDR3 is CASSLKTGEYGYTF. The CDR3 nucleotides are TGTGCCAGCTCACTCAAGACAGGGGAATATGGCTACACCTTC.

The gene calls are TRBV30 and TRBJ1-2; D unclear. The CDR3 has 12 amino acids. Germline loops: CDR1 GTSNPN, CDR2 SVGIG (reference sequence). Trimming took off 0 bases at V and 8 bases at J, with 10 bases between the two ends. CDR3 nucleotide sequence: TGTGCCTGGAGTGTACGGGGAAACGGCTACACCTTC. Translated, it gives CAWSVRGNGYTF.

The gene calls are TRBV7-9 and TRBJ1-1; no firm D call. The CDR3 loop spans 13 amino acids. Germline V gives CDR1 SEHNR, CDR2 FQNEAQ (reference sequence). Deletions cut 8 bases from V and 4 bases from J, with 14 bases between. The CDR3 bases are TGTGCCAGCGTCGGTTTTCGCAGCACTGAAGCTTTCTTT. This codes for CASVGFRSTEAFF.

V usage is TRBV19 and J usage is TRBJ2-7, with 7 bases aligning to TRBD1. Germline assignment: CDR1 LNHDA and CDR2 SQIVND (reference sequence). The CDR3 has 15 residues. Trimming took 1 base from V and 1 from J; bases not matched to a gene: 4. The CDR3 DNA reads TGTGCCAGTAGTATAGGAACAGGGGTTTCCTACGAGCAGTACTTC. Translation: CASSIGTGVSYEQYF.

The genes are TRBV5-6 and TRBJ2-2; TRBD2 matches at 8 bases. From germline, CDR1 is SGHDT and CDR2 YYEEEE. With V trimmed by 4 bases and J by 3 bases, 8 bases remained unmatched. This CDR3 has 16 residues. CDR3 bases: TGTGCCAGCAGCCCCTACGGTAGCGGGGACACCGGGGAGCTGTTTTTT. It specifies CASSPYGSGDTGELFF. Full variable domain (remainder filled in from reference TRBV5-6 and TRBJ2-2): DAGVTQSPTHLIKTRGQQVTLRCSPKSGHDTVSWYQQALGQGPQFIFQYYEEEERQRGNFPDRFSGHQFPNYSSELNVNALLLGDSALYLCASSPYGSGDTGELFFGEGSRLTVL.

This clone was counted a few times. V and J are TRBV6-5 and TRBJ2-7, with 9 bases lining up with TRBD1. Germline trimming cut 2 bases from V and 6 bases from J; bases unmatched to any gene: 5. Looked up from germline, CDR1 is MNHEY and CDR2 is SVGAGI. The CDR3 is 14 residues long. In nucleotides, the CDR3 is TGTGCCAGCAGTTACGGGGGGACAGGGACCGAGCAGTACTTC. As protein: CASSYGGTGTEQYF.

Only a few counts were recorded for this clone. V is TRBV19 and J is TRBJ1-6, with 8 bases matching TRBD1. This CDR3 has 14 residues. Germline V CDR1 and CDR2: LNHDA, SQIVND (reference sequence). The ends lost 6 bases at V and 7 bases at J; junction bases unmatched: 5. The CDR3 protein is CASRRQGMNSPLHF. DNA for the CDR3: TGTGCCAGTAGAAGACAGGGGATGAATTCACCCCTCCACTTT.

The chain couples TRBV2 to TRBJ1-6; D ambiguous. V dropped 6 bases and J dropped 6 bases, with 12 bases sitting between them. CDR1 SNHLY and CDR2 FYNNEI come from the germline V gene. The CDR3 consists of 14 residues. The CDR3 protein is CASRQTSFNSPLHF. The CDR3 nucleotides are TGTGCCAGCAGGCAGACAAGCTTTAATTCACCCCTCCACTTT.

The chain uses TRBV27 and TRBJ1-5, with 11 bases matching TRBD1. Trimming took 2 bases from V and 2 from J; bases not matched to a gene: 8. The CDR3 has 18 amino acids. Germline-derived CDR1 and CDR2 are MNHEY and SMNVEV (reference sequence). The CDR3 bases are TGTGCCAGCAGTTTACCGGGACAGGGGGGCTGGGGCAATCAGCCCCAGCATTTT. Protein: CASSLPGQGGWGNQPQHF.

V and J are TRBV10-2 and TRBJ2-1, with 7 bases fitting TRBD2. The CDR3 covers 15 residues. Germline CDR1 WSHSY, CDR2 SAAADI. J gave up 4 bases and V 4 bases, and 7 bases lay outside the gene matches. CDR3 protein: CASSGFGTIYNEQFF. CDR3 DNA sequence: TGCGCCAGCAGTGGATTCGGGACTATATACAATGAGCAGTTCTTC.

J is TRBJ2-5 and V is TRBV2, with D perhaps TRBD1 (6 bases). V gave up 3 bases and J gave up 3 bases, with 17 bases separating them. This CDR3 has 16 residues. Germline-derived CDR1 and CDR2 are SNHLY and FYNNEI. The CDR3 loop reads CASSDRKGVGEETQYF. CDR3 DNA: TGTGCCAGCAGTGACCGAAAGGGGGTAGGGGAAGAGACCCAGTACTTC.

The chain combines TRBV6-1 with TRBJ1-6; D remains unclear. V gave up 3 bases and J gave up 8 bases, with 11 bases separating them. CDR1 is MNHNS and CDR2 is SASEGT in the germline V gene. The CDR3 has 14 amino acids. DNA of the CDR3: TGTGCCAGCAGTGAGGTCCGAGAAGATTCACCCCTCCACTTT. Residues: CASSEVREDSPLHF.